This T cell receptor (beta chain) emerged from a study of T cell repertoires in cytomegalovirus infection. Turning to the study itself: Recently identified HLA-C-restricted CMV epitopes were used, and well-studied HLA-B-restricted CMV epitopes were used as well.

This CDR3 is 14 amino acids long. Germline lookup yields CDR1 SGHVS and CDR2 FNYEAQ. TCRdb processed the reads anew with MiXCR; each CDR3 protein has one entry. The sample consists of about 920,000 distinct CDR3 sequences, roughly a third of them appearing once. As to this clonotype: No antigen is known for it. One end of the junction varies from germline; a read error may be responsible.

General study results and limits: It was HLA-C-restricted CMV-specific TCR beta clonotypes that dominated the response ex vivo.

V is TRBV7-6 and J is TRBJ1-1; unclear D gene. The source is a human donor in good health (CMV status not recorded). Some clones in this sample may be carry-over from other donors' samples. Sequenced material: cultured CD8+ T cells from PBMCs, taken from culture after CMV antigen stimulation. This CDR3 reads CASSHRDLNAEAFF. Here the CDR3 DNA reads TGTGCCAGCAGTCACAGAGACTTGAACGCTGAAGCTTTCTTT.